The rows below give T cell receptor beta chains drawn from one sample of a study of shared clonotypes between healthy human individuals. Only in-frame clones appear in the TCRdb table, and some are missing; sequencing was by immunoSEQ multiplex PCR. Here the sample spans 550,000 to 850,000 clones, over 65% being singletons. The sample consisted of memory CD4+ T cells sorted from blood. These receptors were collected from a woman in her 30s in good health. Both conserved end residues are trimmed from each CDR3.

CDR3 protein	V gene	J gene
ASSLRANYGYT	TRBV28	TRBJ1-2
ASKEQGVRYGYT	TRBV19	TRBJ1-2
ASSSYRRSSDTQY	TRBV6-5	TRBJ2-3
ASSTDRDYEQY	TRBV11-2	TRBJ2-7
ASGDRVNTGELF	TRBV4-2	TRBJ2-2
ASSLTDYEQY	TRBV14	TRBJ2-7
ASSENGLAGVTEQF	TRBV2	TRBJ2-1
ASSRALGGYEQY	TRBV14	TRBJ2-7
ASSAGTVPSGNTIY	TRBV5-1	TRBJ1-3
ASSEPGVTDEQY	TRBV6-1	TRBJ2-7
ASSWASGSIDKADTQY	TRBV5-4	TRBJ2-3
AISSYLGSYEQY	TRBV7-2	TRBJ2-7
ASSIPEAF	TRBV19	TRBJ1-1
AWSRTGSSYEQY	TRBV30	TRBJ2-7
AWSSGVLTDEQY	TRBV30	TRBJ2-7
ASSSRRNEQY	TRBV6-5	NA
AWSVDGNNEQF	TRBV30	TRBJ2-1
ASSPTGSPNTEAF	TRBV18	TRBJ1-1
ASSPQEGGSEKLF	TRBV18	TRBJ1-4
ASSLLGPETQY	TRBV5-1	TRBJ2-5
ASSGYGPRGGYT	TRBV28	TRBJ1-2
AIRENRDSEQY	TRBV10-3	TRBJ2-7
ASSPRVLDSETQY	TRBV18	TRBJ2-5
ASSLAGGLPRYEQY	TRBV7-2	TRBJ2-7
ASSQDWFERQETQY	TRBV4-1	TRBJ2-5
ASSPSSEAYEKLF	TRBV18	TRBJ1-4
ASSLSFVLYNEQF	TRBV5-1	TRBJ2-1
ASSADRGRAF	TRBV5-4	TRBJ1-1
ASSYPGGGYT	TRBV28	TRBJ1-2
ASSLGPGTEAF	TRBV11-2	TRBJ1-1
ASSPQGLAVHEQY	TRBV9	TRBJ2-7
ASSTAMSGSPQLY	TRBV19	TRBJ2-7
ATSRERGYEQY	TRBV15	TRBJ2-7
ASSSSGARGNTEAF	TRBV5-1	TRBJ1-1
ASSLRPGRGYT	TRBV28	TRBJ1-2
ASSPPPTRATQY	TRBV7-2	TRBJ2-3
ASKLQPGMRTGNTEAF	TRBV5-1	TRBJ1-1
ASRREGAGVAEQF	TRBV6-5	TRBJ2-1
ASSVGQGLSSYEQY	TRBV9	TRBJ2-7
ASSSVMGGTQETQY	TRBV5-1	TRBJ2-5